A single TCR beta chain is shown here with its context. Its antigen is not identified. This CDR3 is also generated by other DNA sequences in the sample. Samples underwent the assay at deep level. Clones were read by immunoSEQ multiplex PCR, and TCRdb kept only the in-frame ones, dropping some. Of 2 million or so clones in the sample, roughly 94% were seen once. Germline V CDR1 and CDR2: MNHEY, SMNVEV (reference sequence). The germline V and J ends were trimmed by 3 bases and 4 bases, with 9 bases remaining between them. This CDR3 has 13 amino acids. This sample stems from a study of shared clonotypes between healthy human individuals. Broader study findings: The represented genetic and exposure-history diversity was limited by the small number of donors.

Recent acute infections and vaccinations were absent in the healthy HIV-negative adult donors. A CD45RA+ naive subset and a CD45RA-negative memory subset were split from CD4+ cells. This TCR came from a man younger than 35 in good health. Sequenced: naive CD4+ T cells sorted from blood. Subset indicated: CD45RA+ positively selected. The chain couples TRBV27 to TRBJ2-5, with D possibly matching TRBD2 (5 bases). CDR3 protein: CASSLEGRETQYF. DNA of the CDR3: TGTGCCAGCAGTTTGGAAGGGAGAGAGACCCAGTACTTC.